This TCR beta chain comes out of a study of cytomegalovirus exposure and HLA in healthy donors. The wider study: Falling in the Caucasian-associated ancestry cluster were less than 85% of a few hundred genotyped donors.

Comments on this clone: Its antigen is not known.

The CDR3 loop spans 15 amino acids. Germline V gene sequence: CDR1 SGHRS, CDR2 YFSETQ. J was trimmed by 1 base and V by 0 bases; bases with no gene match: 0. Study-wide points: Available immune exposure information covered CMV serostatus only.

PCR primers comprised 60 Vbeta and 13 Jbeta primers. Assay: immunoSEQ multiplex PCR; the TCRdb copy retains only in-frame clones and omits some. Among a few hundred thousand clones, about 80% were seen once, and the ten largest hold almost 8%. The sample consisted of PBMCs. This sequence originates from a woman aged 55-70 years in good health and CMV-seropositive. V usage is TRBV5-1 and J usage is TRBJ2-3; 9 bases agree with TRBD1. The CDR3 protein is CASSLGTGGTDTQYF. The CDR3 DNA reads TGCGCCAGCAGCTTGGGGACAGGGGGCACAGATACGCAGTATTTT.